The TCR beta chain under discussion was sequenced for a study of HIV-infected patients and healthy controls. Findings and limits, study-wide: HIV-infected patients shared fewer CDR3 sequences between individuals than healthy controls. HIV-infected repertoires had significantly higher mean Gini indices than controls, possibly reflecting oligoclonality.

cDNA was made from approximately 0.55 ug RNA using alpha and beta constant primers. Each of the alpha and beta chains got its own library through chain-specific third strand synthesis with indices. All rearrangements within a chain used one primer pair; cDNA molecules carried barcodes. A 5' RACE adapter with a random hexamer and the SP2 primer site was joined to cDNA. TCRdb re-derived calls from the 5' RACE reads in MiXCR, one entry per CDR3 protein. The sample holds 18,000 or so distinct CDR3 sequences, 12% seen once. This clonotype was counted between two and nine times. Its antigen is as yet unknown. No cell fractionation was done, so the repertoire covers all unsorted peripheral blood T cells. The specimen was blood. This TCR came from an adult in good health.

The CDR3 region is CSAYSGGTDTQYF. In DNA form, the CDR3 reads TGCAGTGCTTACAGCGGGGGCACAGATACGCAGTATTTT. The J gene is TRBJ2-3, the V gene TRBV20-1; 7 bases are a match to TRBD2. V lost 5 bases and J lost 1; bases outside the gene matches: 3. Germline CDR1 and CDR2: DFQATT and SNEGSKA (reference sequence). The CDR3 runs 13 residues.